This T cell receptor beta chain is drawn from a study of blood T cells in healthy people across ages. CDR1 is SGHKS and CDR2 is YYEKEE in the germline V gene (reference sequence). CDR3 size: 16 residues. V was cut by 0 bases and J by 3 bases, with 12 bases left in between. Alongside a J-beta primer mix, a sample-barcoded 5' primer served in a second PCR lasting about 6 to 11 cycles. A single record per CDR3 protein comes from TCRdb applying MiXCR to the 5' RACE reads. In the table there are 750,000 to 850,000 distinct CDR3 sequences, roughly 25% of which are singletons. These data were also filed under a second study, of T cells of mothers and their children. That source notes: Researchers found no T cell clones that were persistent and microchimeric.

This sequence was found in a boy younger than 18 in good health. The source material was blood. This chain links TRBV5-5 with TRBJ1-4; D perhaps matches TRBD1 (6 bases). The DNA of the CDR3 is TGTGCCAGCAGCTTGGGGCGGGGGCAGGCTAATGAAAAACTGTTTTTT. Translated, it gives CASSLGRGQANEKLFF.